This TCR beta chain stems from a study of T cells in Graves' hyperthyroidism and ophthalmopathy. Study information: The initial diagnosis was the point when peripheral blood was collected, ahead of any treatment.

The germline V and J ends were trimmed by 3 bases and 2 bases, with 23 bases remaining between them. CDR1 is LNHDA, CDR2 SQIVND, per germline (reference sequence). CDR3 size: 18 residues. RNA transcripts provided the source from which TCR beta CDR3 regions were amplified. The HTBI set primed first-round TCR CDR3 RT-PCR. TCRdb re-derived calls from the multiplex PCR reads in MiXCR, one entry per CDR3 protein. The table has 250,000 to 300,000 distinct CDR3 sequences, more than 12% seen once. Disease duration under 2 months; hyperthyroidism patients were aged 18 to 65. Diagnosis rested on symptoms, serum thyroxine and TRAb, thyroid ultrasound, and orbital computed tomography. Study results and caveats: Ophthalmopathy was identified by the model a median 6.5 months ahead of onset.

On this clonotype: Its antigen is unidentified.

Sequencing input: blood. The TCR comes from a woman aged 40 to 50 with Graves' hyperthyroidism that later progressed to Graves' ophthalmopathy. The chain recombines TRBV19 with TRBJ2-7; unclear D gene. As DNA, the CDR3 is TGTGCCAGTAGTATTGGGTTCTGGGATAGCAAACGAACCTACGAGCAGTACTTC. Protein: CASSIGFWDSKRTYEQYF.